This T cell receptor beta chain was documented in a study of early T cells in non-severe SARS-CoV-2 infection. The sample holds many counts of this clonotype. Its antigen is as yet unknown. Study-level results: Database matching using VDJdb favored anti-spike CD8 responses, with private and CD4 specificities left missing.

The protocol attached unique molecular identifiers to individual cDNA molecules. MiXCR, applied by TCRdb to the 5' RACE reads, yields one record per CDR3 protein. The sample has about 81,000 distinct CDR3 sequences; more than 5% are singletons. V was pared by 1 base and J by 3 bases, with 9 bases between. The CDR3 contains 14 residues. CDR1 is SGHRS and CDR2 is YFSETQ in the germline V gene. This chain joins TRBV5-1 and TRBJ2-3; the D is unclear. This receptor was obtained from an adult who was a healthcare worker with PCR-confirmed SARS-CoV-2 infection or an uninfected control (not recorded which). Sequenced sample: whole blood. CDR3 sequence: CASSLKVGTDTQYF. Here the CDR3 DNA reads TGCGCCAGCAGCTTGAAAGTGGGGACAGATACGCAGTATTTT.